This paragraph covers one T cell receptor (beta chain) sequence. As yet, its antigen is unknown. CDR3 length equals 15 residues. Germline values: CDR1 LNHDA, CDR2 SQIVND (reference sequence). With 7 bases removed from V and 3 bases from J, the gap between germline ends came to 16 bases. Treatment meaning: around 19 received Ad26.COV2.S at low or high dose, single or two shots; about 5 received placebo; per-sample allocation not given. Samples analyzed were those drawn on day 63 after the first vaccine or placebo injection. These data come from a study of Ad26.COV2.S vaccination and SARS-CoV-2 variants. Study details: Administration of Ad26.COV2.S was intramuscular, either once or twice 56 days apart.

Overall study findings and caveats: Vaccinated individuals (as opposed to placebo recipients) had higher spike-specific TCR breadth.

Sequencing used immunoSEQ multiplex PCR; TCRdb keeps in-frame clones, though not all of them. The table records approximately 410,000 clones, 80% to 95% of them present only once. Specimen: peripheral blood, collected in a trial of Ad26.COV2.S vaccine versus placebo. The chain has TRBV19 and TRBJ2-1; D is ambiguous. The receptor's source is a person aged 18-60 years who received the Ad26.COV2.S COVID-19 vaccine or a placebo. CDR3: CASMAGSNHYNEQFF. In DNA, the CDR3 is TGTGCCAGTATGGCCGGAAGTAATCACTACAATGAGCAGTTCTTC.